This T cell receptor beta chain originates from a study of blood T cell repertoires in COVID-19. In the study overall: T cells, B-cell-depleted T cells, or PBMCs supplied cDNA or gDNA.

The CDR3 is 15 amino acids. CDR1 and CDR2 (germline): PRHDT, FYEKMQ (reference sequence). The trim removed 5 bases at V and 7 bases at J, leaving 11 bases unmatched. Profiling relied on immunoSEQ multiplex PCR, and the TCRdb table lists in-frame clones only, not all of them. The repertoire consists of tens of thousands of clones, with around 88% occurring once and the leading ten covering around 14%. V and J are TRBV13 and TRBJ1-2, with 9 positions matching TRBD1. This receptor was obtained from a man in his 70s with active or convalescent COVID-19. The sequenced sample was peripheral blood. Here the CDR3 reads CASSLRGQGLSGYTF. CDR3 sequence (DNA): TGTGCCAGCAGCCTTAGGGGACAGGGCCTTTCTGGCTACACCTTC.